The clone carrying this T cell receptor beta chain came up many times. The antigen is undetermined. The data belong to a study of spatial heterogeneity in lung cancer. About the research overall: Detection consistently captured more beta-chain sequences than alpha-chain sequences. In raw reads, more than 8.5 appearances on average were recorded for each unique TCR and UMI combination. Overall study findings and caveats: Ubiquitous expanded tumor TCRs were seen in blood more at resection than at follow-up.

This sample's time point: sample taken at primary tumor resection. TCRs were sequenced from unsorted whole RNA of tumor, nontumor lung or PBMC. The donors were about 67 patients with non-small cell lung cancer that was early-stage and untreated. TCRdb reanalysed the 5' RACE reads using MiXCR and keeps one entry per CDR3 protein. The table records 22,000 or so distinct CDR3 sequences, over 4.5% of them present only once. The germline CDR1 and CDR2 sequences are SQVTM and ANQGSEA. CDR3 length equals 15 residues. V was shortened by 4 bases and J by 0 bases, with 13 bases between the two germline ends. The sequencing here drew on PBMCs, taken at surgery. The genes are TRBV29-1 and TRBJ2-1; a weak D match, TRBD2 (6 bases). This receptor was taken from a male donor with early-stage non-small cell lung cancer. The DNA for the CDR3 is TGCAGCGTTGGGGAGGCGGTGAGCTCCTACAATGAGCAGTTCTTC. Translating gives CSVGEAVSSYNEQFF.